This TCR beta chain was sequenced during a study of blood T cells in healthy people across ages. Findings and limits, study-wide: More naive CD4+ cells and higher diversity were found in long-lived than in aged donors.

It was with a sample-barcoded 5' primer and a J-beta primer mix that a second PCR of about 7 to 12 cycles was run. TCRdb reanalysed the 5' RACE reads using MiXCR and keeps one entry per CDR3 protein. The repertoire holds about 780,000 distinct CDR3 sequences, with roughly 26% as singletons. Samples each had at least 6 micrograms of total RNA extracted. This CDR3 contains 15 residues. J gave up 3 bases and V 7 bases, and 8 bases lay outside the gene matches. This clonotype was seen only a few times. Its specificity is not known. These data were also reused for a study on T cells of mothers and their children. That report notes: In each mother, TCR beta CDR3 reads exceeded 8.5 million; in each child, they numbered around 3 million.

The clonotype was recovered from a boy aged 5-17 years in good health. Material: blood. The rearrangement joins TRBV12-3 or TRBV12-4 to TRBJ1-5; 8 positions agree with TRBD1. The CDR3 DNA reads as TGTGCCAGCACCCTACAGGGGGGCTTCAATCAGCCCCAGCATTTT. It yields the protein CASTLQGGFNQPQHF.